These 2 T cell receptor beta chains originate from one sample sequenced in a study of CD8 T cells in ankylosing spondylitis. Overall study results and limits: Blood from ankylosing spondylitis patients appeared to carry a characteristic roughly eight-variant TCR beta motif.

Their specific antigens are unknown. TCRdb called the 5' RACE reads again in MiXCR, with one record for every CDR3 protein. The data show 450,000 to 550,000 distinct CDR3 sequences, about 5.7% seen once. What was sequenced was blood, either unsorted or a sorted T cell fraction (not recorded which). The receptors originated from a male donor with ankylosing spondylitis.

A remark on this clonotype: A much larger clonotype is one base distant, so this may be a read error. V and J are TRBV5-1 and TRBJ2-1; D is undetermined. The germline CDR1 and CDR2 sequences are SGHRS and YFSETQ. Deletions cut 6 bases from V and 2 bases from J, with 15 bases between. The CDR3 is 15 residues long. The chain's CDR3 is CASNTASATYNEQFF. In nucleotides, the CDR3 is TGCGCCAGCAACACGGCATCCGCGACCTACAATGAGCAGTTCTTC.

This clonotype was observed at least ten times. This chain connects TRBV6-1 to TRBJ2-3, with 9 bases lining up with TRBD2. The germline V gene encodes CDR1 MNHNS and CDR2 SASEGT. Trimming took 7 bases from V and 7 from J; bases not matched to a gene: 12. The CDR3 sequence is 15 residues long. CDR3 amino acids: CASKRGGGESNTQYF. In DNA form, the CDR3 reads TGTGCCAGCAAGAGAGGCGGGGGGGAGTCGAATACGCAGTATTTT.